Following are 14 T cell receptor beta chains from one sample sequenced in a study of cytomegalovirus exposure and HLA in healthy donors (TCRdb year 2017). Libraries came from the immunoSEQ multiplex PCR assay. A mixture of 60 forward primers for TCR Vbeta segments and 13 reverse primers for TCR Jbeta segments was used in the multiplex PCR. What TCRdb holds here is the immuneACCESS table cut down to in-frame rearrangements. Part of the clones is not present; checked against another copy, under half of the missing clones reflect an unresolved V gene, and the others are unexplained. The table held for this sample gives 150,000 or so clones. The top ten hold 1.6% of the sample. The specimen sequenced was PBMCs. The origin of the receptors is a woman between 45 and 65 years old in good health and CMV-seronegative.

The chain recombines TRBV27 with TRBJ1-1; 7 positions match TRBD1. The trim removed 6 bases at V and 7 bases at J, leaving 8 bases unmatched. Germline lookup yields CDR1 MNHEY and CDR2 SMNVEV (reference sequence). This CDR3 has 13 residues. The CDR3, as DNA: TGTGCCAGCAGAACATTTCAGGGGGGTGAAGCTTTCTTT. Its translation is CASRTFQGGEAFF.

The V gene is TRBV28, the J gene TRBJ1-5; D unclear. Germline CDR1 and CDR2: MDHEN and SYDVKM. CDR3 length equals 14 residues. V shed 4 bases and J shed 4 bases, with 11 bases lying between them. The chain's CDR3 is CASSSSGLNQPQHF. The DNA for the CDR3 is TGTGCCAGCAGTTCATCGGGGTTAAATCAGCCCCAGCATTTT.

The rearrangement links TRBV7-3 to TRBJ2-3; TRBD2 aligns across 9 bases. Trimming cost V 7 bases and J 2 bases; bases outside gene matches: 4. The germline V gene has CDR1 SGHTA and CDR2 FQGTGA. The CDR3 is made up of 14 amino acids. CDR3 nucleotides: TGTGCCAGCACCGCGGGGGGGACCACAGATACGCAGTATTTT. Translation gives CASTAGGTTDTQYF. The whole variable domain, filled in from reference TRBV7-3 and TRBJ2-3, reads GAGVSQTPSNKVTEKGKYVELRCDPISGHTALYWYRQSLGQGPEFLIYFQGTGAADDSGLPNDRFFAVRPEGSVSTLKIQRTERGDSAVYLCASTAGGTTDTQYFGPGTRLTVL.

The rearrangement uses TRBV5-4 and TRBJ1-1, with 8 bases that match TRBD1. V lost 4 bases and J lost 1; bases outside the gene matches: 6. The germline V gene has CDR1 SGHNT and CDR2 YYREEE (reference sequence). The CDR3 contains 15 residues. The CDR3 is CASSLPGTGNTEAFF. Here the CDR3 DNA reads TGTGCCAGCAGCCTCCCCGGGACAGGGAACACTGAAGCTTTCTTT.

This chain links TRBV5-1 with TRBJ2-5, with 9 bases that match TRBD1. V lost 4 bases and J lost 2; bases outside the gene matches: 9. The CDR3 loop spans 16 amino acids. CDR1 and CDR2 from the germline V gene are SGHRS and YFSETQ. The CDR3 DNA reads as TGCGCCAGCAGCCCTGGGACAGGGCTAAAACAAGAGACCCAGTACTTC. The encoded protein is CASSPGTGLKQETQYF.

This rearrangement joins TRBV28 to TRBJ1-2, with D tentatively TRBD1 (5 bases). Germline loops: CDR1 MDHEN, CDR2 SYDVKM. The length of the CDR3 is 15 residues. V shed 5 bases and J shed 4 bases, with 17 bases lying between them. In nucleotides, the CDR3 is TGTGCCAGCAGTAGAATGACAGTGGGTGTCTATGGCTACACCTTC. This translates into CASSRMTVGVYGYTF.

The rearrangement joins TRBV6-5 to TRBJ1-5; 7 bases line up with TRBD1. The trim removed 2 bases at V and 1 base at J, leaving 2 bases unmatched. CDR1 is MNHEY, CDR2 SVGAGI, per germline. The length of the CDR3 is 15 residues. This CDR3 reads CASSYDRESNQPQHF. Here the CDR3 DNA reads TGTGCCAGCAGTTACGACAGGGAGAGCAATCAGCCCCAGCATTTT.

The chain recombines TRBV9 with TRBJ2-7, with TRBD2 matching over 9 bases. V lost 4 bases and J lost 1; bases outside the gene matches: 6. Looked up from germline, CDR1 is SGDLS and CDR2 is YYNGEE. This CDR3 contains 15 residues. This CDR3 is CASSTRLAESYEQYF. CDR3 DNA sequence: TGTGCCAGCAGCACTCGACTAGCGGAATCCTACGAGCAGTACTTC.

The V call is TRBV11-3, the J call TRBJ2-1; a weak D match, TRBD2 (7 bases). The CDR3 is 13 amino acids. The germline gives CDR1 SGHNT, CDR2 YENEEA. Deletions cut 5 bases from V and 8 bases from J, with 13 bases between. The DNA for the CDR3 is TGTGCCAGCAGCCAGAGGGGGGGGGATGAGCAGTTCTTC. This gives the protein CASSQRGGDEQFF.

The CDR3 loop is CATSSTRSSTDTQYF. The CDR3 coding sequence is TGTGCCACCAGCAGTACTAGATCAAGCACAGATACGCAGTATTTT. This sequence joins TRBV15 and TRBJ2-3, with D possibly matching TRBD2 (5 bases). This CDR3 has 15 residues. Trimming removed 3 bases from V and 0 bases from J, with 10 bases in between. Germline V CDR1 and CDR2: LNHNV, YYDKDF (reference sequence).

V is TRBV7-9 and J is TRBJ1-1; D not certain. The germline CDR1 and CDR2 sequences are SEHNR and FQNEAQ (reference sequence). The CDR3 is made up of 17 amino acids. The V end was cut by 7 bases, the J end by 0 bases, with 21 bases between. This CDR3 is CASTLERRTTVNTEAFF. CDR3 DNA: TGTGCCAGCACCCTGGAGCGCCGAACGACGGTGAACACTGAAGCTTTCTTT. Drawing the rest from reference TRBV7-9 and TRBJ1-1, the complete variable domain is DTGVSQNPRHKITKRGQNVTFRCDPISEHNRLYWYRQTLGQGPEFLTYFQNEAQLEKSRLLSDRFSAERPKGSFSTLEIQRTEQGDSAMYLCASTLERRTTVNTEAFFGQGTRLTVV.

The J gene is TRBJ2-7, the V gene TRBV10-3; 7 positions match TRBD2. The CDR3 totals 13 residues. With V trimmed by 7 bases and J by 3 bases, 6 bases remained unmatched. Germline V lookup: CDR1 ENHRY, CDR2 SYGVKD. The CDR3 sequence is CAINRERDYEQYF. As DNA, the CDR3 is TGTGCCATCAACCGCGAGCGGGACTACGAGCAGTACTTC.

J is TRBJ2-7 and V is TRBV9, with 7 bases fitting TRBD1. V shed 3 bases, J shed 6 bases, and the junction held 9 bases outside the gene matches. Germline CDR1 is SGDLS and CDR2 is YYNGEE. The CDR3 consists of 14 residues. The CDR3 region has the DNA TGTGCCAGCAGCGCAACCCAACAGGGGACCGAGCAGTACTTC. It is translated as CASSATQQGTEQYF.

The chain recombines TRBV19 with TRBJ1-2; D possibly corresponds to TRBD1 (6 bases). The length of the CDR3 is 15 residues. Germline-derived CDR1 and CDR2 are LNHDA and SQIVND (reference sequence). V was shortened by 6 bases and J by 9 bases, with 23 bases between the two germline ends. CDR3 DNA sequence: TGTGCCAGTAGGTTACAGGGAGATCGGGGGGAAAGCTACACCTTC. This sequence encodes CASRLQGDRGESYTF.